The clone carrying this T cell receptor beta chain came up many times. This sample is drawn from a study of T cells in Graves' hyperthyroidism and ophthalmopathy. Germline CDR1 is SEHNR and CDR2 is FQNEAQ (reference sequence). The CDR3 is 14 residues long. Trimming stripped 5 bases from V and 1 base from J, with 8 bases between. Amplified TCR beta CDR3 regions derived from RNA transcripts. The HTBI primer set drove a first-round RT-PCR of the TCR CDR3. TCRdb re-called the multiplex PCR reads through MiXCR, storing one row per CDR3 protein. The sample shows roughly 560,000 distinct CDR3 sequences, about 15% of them seen only once. Individuals with ophthalmopathy presented a Clinical Activity Score of at least 3, a NOSPECS grade of at least 4 and a duration under 3 months.

The sequence was obtained from a middle-aged woman with Graves' ophthalmopathy. The material sequenced was blood. The chain links TRBV7-9 to TRBJ2-2; D gene unclear. The CDR3 protein is CASSDLKNTGELFF. CDR3 in DNA: TGTGCCAGCAGCGACCTGAAGAACACCGGGGAGCTGTTTTTT.